A selection of T cell receptor beta chains follows, all from one sample in a study of CD8 T cells in Susac syndrome. TCRdb redid the calling of the immunoSEQ multiplex PCR reads with MiXCR, one entry per CDR3 protein. The sample has just over 80,000 distinct CDR3 sequences, around 94% seen once. Material: CD8+ T cells from PBMCs. Source of these receptors: a human donor in good health. CDR3s include the opening cysteine and the closing phenylalanine or tryptophan. The order of the fields is V gene, clone size, J gene, CDR3 protein. Size is omitted from some rows. Given values are once, few, many or a class for expanded clones.

>TRBV20-1|NA|TRBJ1-5
CSARPYDRGNQPQHF
>TRBV20-1|NA|TRBJ2-7
CRAWSGTGFGEQYF
>TRBV7-8|NA|TRBJ1-5
CASSLSLGGTGQPQHF
>TRBV6-1|few|TRBJ1-5
CASSPSRDRGLNQPQHF
>TRBV27|NA|TRBJ1-2
CASSLKRGIRYGYTF
>TRBV6-5|NA|TRBJ2-7
CASSYSRTGTSQVEQYF
>TRBV27|NA|TRBJ1-1
CASSLWGLNTEAFF
>TRBV4-3|few|TRBJ2-1
CASSQVEGSSYNEQFF
>TRBV7-2|NA|TRBJ2-5
CASSLDRGEETQYF
>TRBV9|NA|TRBJ2-5
CASSAGTSGRQETQYF
>TRBV27|NA|TRBJ2-1
CASSFGGGLALNEQFF
>TRBV20-1|few|TRBJ2-3
CSARKDGLAGWSDTQYF
>TRBV12-3/TRBV12-4|NA|TRBJ2-1
CASSGNYNEQFF
>TRBV20-1|NA|TRBJ1-2
CSAWRTGGGYGYTF
>TRBV9|once|TRBJ1-1
CASSVHRDSLNTEAFF
>TRBV2|NA|TRBJ2-5
CASKTSGPQETQYF
>TRBV7-8|NA|TRBJ2-5
CASSLKSDSYQETQYF
>TRBV5-1|NA|TRBJ2-1
CASSPYTGLAENEQFF
>TRBV7-2|NA|TRBJ1-2
CASSLGLMNYGYTF
>TRBV4-3|NA|TRBJ1-2
CASSQARGTGYGYTF
>TRBV7-9|NA|TRBJ2-1
CASSLAIAGGKFF
>TRBV5-1|NA|TRBJ2-2
CASSLAEFRRASTGELFF
>TRBV6-5|NA|TRBJ2-5
CASSFVRDRGQEETQYF
>TRBV24-1|once|TRBJ2-1
CATSANGHNEQFF
>TRBV7-2|NA|TRBJ2-2
CASSPQGRELFF
>TRBV12-3/TRBV12-4|NA|TRBJ1-5
CASHSAEYSNQPQHF
>TRBV7-2|NA|TRBJ2-3
CASSLLPSGGADTQYF
>TRBV27|NA|TRBJ1-5
CASSPSVGNSNQPQHF
>TRBV5-6|NA|TRBJ2-5
CASSLGGRETQYF
>TRBV9|NA|TRBJ2-5
CASSLLGAGETQYF
>TRBV4-2|NA|TRBJ2-3
CASSIVTDTQYF